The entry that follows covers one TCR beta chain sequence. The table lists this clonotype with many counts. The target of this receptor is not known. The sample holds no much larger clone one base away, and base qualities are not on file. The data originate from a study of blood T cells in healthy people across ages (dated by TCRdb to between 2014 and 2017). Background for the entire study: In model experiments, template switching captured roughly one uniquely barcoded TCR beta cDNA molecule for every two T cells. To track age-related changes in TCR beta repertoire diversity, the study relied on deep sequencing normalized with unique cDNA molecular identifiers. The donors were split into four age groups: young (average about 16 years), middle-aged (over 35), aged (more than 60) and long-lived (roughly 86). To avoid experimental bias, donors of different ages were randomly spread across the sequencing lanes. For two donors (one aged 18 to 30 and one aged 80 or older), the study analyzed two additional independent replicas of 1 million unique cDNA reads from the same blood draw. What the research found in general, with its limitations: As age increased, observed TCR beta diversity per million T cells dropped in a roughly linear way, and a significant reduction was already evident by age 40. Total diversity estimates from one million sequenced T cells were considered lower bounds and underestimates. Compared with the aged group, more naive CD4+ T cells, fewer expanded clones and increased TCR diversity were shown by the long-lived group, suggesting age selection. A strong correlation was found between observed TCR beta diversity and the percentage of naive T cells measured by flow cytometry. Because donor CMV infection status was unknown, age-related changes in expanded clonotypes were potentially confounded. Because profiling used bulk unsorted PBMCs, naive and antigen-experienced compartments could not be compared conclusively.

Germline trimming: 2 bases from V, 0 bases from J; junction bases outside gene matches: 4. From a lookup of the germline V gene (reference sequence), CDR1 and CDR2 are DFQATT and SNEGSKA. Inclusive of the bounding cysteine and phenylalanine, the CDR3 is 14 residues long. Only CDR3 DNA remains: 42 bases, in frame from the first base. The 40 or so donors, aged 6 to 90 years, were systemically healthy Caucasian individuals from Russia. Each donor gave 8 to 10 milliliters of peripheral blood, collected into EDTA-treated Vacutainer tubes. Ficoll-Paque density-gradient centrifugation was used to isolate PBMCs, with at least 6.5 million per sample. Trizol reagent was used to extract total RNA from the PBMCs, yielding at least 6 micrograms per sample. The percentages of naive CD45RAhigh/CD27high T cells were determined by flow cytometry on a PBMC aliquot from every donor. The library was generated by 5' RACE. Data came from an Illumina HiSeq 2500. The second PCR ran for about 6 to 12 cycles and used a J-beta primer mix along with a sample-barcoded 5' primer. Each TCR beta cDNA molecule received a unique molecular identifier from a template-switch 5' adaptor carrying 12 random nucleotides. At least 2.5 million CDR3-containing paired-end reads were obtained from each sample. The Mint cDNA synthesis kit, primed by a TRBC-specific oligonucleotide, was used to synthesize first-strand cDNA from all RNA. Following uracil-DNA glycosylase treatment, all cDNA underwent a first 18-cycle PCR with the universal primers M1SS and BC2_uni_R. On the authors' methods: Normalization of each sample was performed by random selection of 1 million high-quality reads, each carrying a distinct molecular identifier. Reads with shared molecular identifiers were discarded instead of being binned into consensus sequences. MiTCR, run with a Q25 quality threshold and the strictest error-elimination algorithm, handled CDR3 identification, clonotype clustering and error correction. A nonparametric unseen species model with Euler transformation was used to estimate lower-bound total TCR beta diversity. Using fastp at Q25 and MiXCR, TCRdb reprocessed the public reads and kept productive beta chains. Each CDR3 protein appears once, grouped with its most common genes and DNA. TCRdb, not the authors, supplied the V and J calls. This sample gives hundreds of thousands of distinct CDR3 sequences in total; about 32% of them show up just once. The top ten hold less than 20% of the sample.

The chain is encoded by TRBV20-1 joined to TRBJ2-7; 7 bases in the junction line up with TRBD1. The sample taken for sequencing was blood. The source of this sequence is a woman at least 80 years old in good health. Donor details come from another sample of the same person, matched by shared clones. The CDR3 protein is CSARRTGDSYEQYF. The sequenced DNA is TGCAGTGCTAGACGTACAGGGGACTCCTACGAGCAGTACTTC.